This T cell receptor beta chain was identified during a study of cytomegalovirus exposure and HLA in healthy donors (dated by TCRdb to about 2017). Broadly, across the study: According to a later analysis, the 120 or so validation repertoires were produced on the same platform as the roughly 600 repertoires of the first cohort. The study combined high-throughput TCR immunosequencing, statistical association of individual TCRs with disease status, and machine learning to predict cytomegalovirus infection status. The aim of the study was to test whether cataloging public T cell receptors could identify signatures of past pathogen exposure. Besides the first cohort of approximately 710 subjects, a separate validation cohort made up of 95 to 150 different subjects was used.

Overall study outcomes, separate from this receptor: In the study, about 150 TCR beta chains were listed as associated with cytomegalovirus. According to the authors, the approach could potentially be generalized to other disease states and immunological phenotypes. Subsequent analysis determined that TCRs grouped into clusters in the first cohort also showed a tendency toward co-occurrence across the approximately 110 validation repertoires, and approximately 94% of cluster scores exceeded 0. Cytomegalovirus status was reported to be diagnosed by the classifier with high specificity and sensitivity in both the original and validation cohorts. A few of the identified cytomegalovirus-associated TCR beta chains were confirmed in vitro to be specific for cytomegalovirus antigens. The validation cohort had no HLA typing available for a later analysis, so co-occurrence within that cohort was assessed over all 120 or so repertoires. While some public TCRs were present in many individuals, most TCR sequences turned up only very rarely across donors.

The donors belonged to the validation cohort of over a hundred subjects, which was separate from the approximately 660-subject first cohort. Note on this clone: No antigen is known for it. Base qualities are not recorded, but no much larger clone differs from it by a single base.

Libraries were made using the immunoSEQ multiplex PCR assay. In the authors' own workflow: A statistical classification framework was built for diagnosing cytomegalovirus status from the catalog of TCR beta chain sequences. Imported from immuneACCESS, the table was reduced by TCRdb to in-frame sequences with V and J called. These copies leave out some clones; in studies compared against another copy, an unresolved V gene accounts for under half, and the cause of the remainder is not known. V and J calls and clone size are given by that table; D and trimming were obtained from the DNA. This sample lists around 150,000 clones; just over 90% were detected once. The ten largest clones take up under 0.8% of the sample. The receptor was isolated from a man younger than 35 in good health and CMV-seronegative. Source material: PBMCs.

The encoded CDR3 is CASRSGVAYNEQFF. The nucleotides read TGTGCCAGTAGGTCGGGAGTGGCCTACAATGAGCAGTTCTTC. The V and J segments used are TRBV19 and TRBJ2-1; tentative D gene TRBD2, with 6 bases matching. According to the germline V gene (reference sequence), CDR1 reads LNHDA and CDR2 reads SQIVND. The junction carries 11 bases between V and J, which are trimmed by 6 bases and 2 bases respectively. From cysteine to phenylalanine, the CDR3 is 14 amino acids long. Only the CDR3 DNA is retained, 42 bases long and in frame from the first base.